Listed here is a single T cell receptor (beta chain). Its antigen remains unknown. This entry belongs to a study of cytomegalovirus exposure and HLA in healthy donors. General observations from the study: With high specificity and sensitivity, the classifier reportedly diagnosed cytomegalovirus status. CMV antigen specificity was confirmed in vitro for a few CMV-associated chains.

Researchers ran the PCR with 60 Vbeta and 13 Jbeta primers. Assay used: immunoSEQ multiplex PCR; TCRdb lists only in-frame clones, some missing. The sample carries about 65,000 clones, almost 80% recorded once. Trimming shortened V by 2 bases and J by 4 bases, and 12 bases separated the two germline ends. The CDR3 is made up of 14 amino acids. Per germline, CDR1 SGHRS and CDR2 YFSETQ. This receptor was identified in a girl aged 10 to 17 in good health and CMV-seropositive. The specimen sequenced was PBMCs. V is TRBV5-1 and J is TRBJ1-2; no clear D. The DNA of the CDR3 is TGCGCCAGCAGCTTAGATGGGCAGTCCTATGGCTACACCTTC. Protein: CASSLDGQSYGYTF.